These 27 T cell receptor beta chains were all obtained from the same sample, sequenced in a study of blood T cell repertoires in COVID-19. Some clones are missing from TCRdb's copy, which holds only in-frame ones; the method was immunoSEQ multiplex PCR. The table has 150,000 to 200,000 clones, about 80% seen once. The sequenced sample consisted of PBMCs or T cells enriched from blood (not recorded which). These receptors originate from a man in his 60s who had been exposed to COVID-19.

The chain employs TRBV5-1 and TRBJ2-6; 9 nucleotides line up with TRBD1. The germline CDR1 and CDR2 sequences are SGHRS and YFSETQ. The V segment lost 3 bases and the J segment 2 bases; nucleotides outside the gene matches: 6. The length of the CDR3 is 17 residues. The CDR3 is CASSWGGTGTGANVLTF. CDR3 nucleotides: TGCGCCAGCAGCTGGGGTGGGACAGGGACTGGGGCCAACGTCCTGACTTTC. Variable domain in full (rest from reference TRBV5-1 and TRBJ2-6): KAGVTQTPRYLIKTRGQQVTLSCSPISGHRSVSWYQQTPGQGLQFLFEYFSETQRNKGNFPGRFSGRQFSNSRSEMNVSTLELGDSALYLCASSWGGTGTGANVLTFGAGSRLTVL.

This chain uses TRBV20-1 with TRBJ2-1, with no clear D. Trimming removed 5 bases from V and 9 bases from J, with 8 bases in between. This CDR3 has 10 residues. CDR1 is DFQATT, CDR2 SNEGSKA, per germline (reference sequence). The chain's CDR3 is CSALSSEQFF. In DNA form, the CDR3 reads TGCAGTGCTCTAAGCTCTGAGCAGTTCTTC.

This clone was detected only once. This sequence joins TRBV7-3 and TRBJ1-1; D is perhaps TRBD1 (6 bases). Deletions cut 8 bases from V and 0 bases from J, with 16 bases between. This CDR3 contains 15 residues. Germline V gene lookup returns CDR1 SGHTA and CDR2 FQGTGA. The DNA of the CDR3 is TGTGCCAGCTTGGGAGGGGGAAACATGAACACTGAAGCTTTCTTT. Protein: CASLGGGNMNTEAFF.

This clone was counted only a few times. The chain employs TRBV6-4 and TRBJ2-7, with a possible D match to TRBD2 (5 bases). This CDR3 region has 10 residues. The V end was cut by 6 bases, the J end by 7 bases, with 7 bases between. Germline lookup yields CDR1 MRHNA and CDR2 SNTAGT. The CDR3 DNA reads TGTGCCAGCAGCGCGGGTGAGCAGTACTTC. It yields the protein CASSAGEQYF.

This clone appeared a single time. The chain combines TRBV3-1 (or the pseudogene TRBV3-2) with TRBJ2-5; D gene unclear. CDR3 length: 15 residues. Germline CDR1 reads LGHDT; CDR2 reads YNNKEL (reference sequence). V gave up 4 bases and J gave up 4 bases, with 16 bases separating them. CDR3 nucleotide sequence: TGTGCCAGCAGCCCTCCCTTCCAAACTGTAGAGACCCAGTACTTC. This encodes CASSPPFQTVETQYF.

The V gene is TRBV7-8, the J gene TRBJ1-5, with no clear D. The V gene's germline CDR1 is SGHVS and CDR2 FQNEAQ. The CDR3 contains 11 residues. The CDR3 is CAAGGNQPQHF. For the CDR3, the DNA is TGTGCGGCTGGAGGCAATCAGCCCCAGCATTTT.

This sequence joins TRBV28 and TRBJ1-1; D ambiguous. The CDR3 is made up of 15 amino acids. Germline lookup yields CDR1 MDHEN and CDR2 SYDVKM. Trimming shortened V by 5 bases and J by 4 bases, and 17 bases separated the two germline ends. The CDR3 is CASSPTPLLGTEAFF. Written as DNA, the CDR3 is TGTGCCAGCAGTCCAACCCCCCTCCTAGGCACTGAAGCTTTCTTT.

A remark on this clone: The junction departs from germline at one end; a sequencing error may be responsible. The chain joins TRBV2 to TRBJ1-6; no clear D gene. The CDR3 length is 13 residues. Germline assignment: CDR1 SNHLY and CDR2 FYNNEI. CDR3: CASSELRSRPGNF. The CDR3 DNA follows: TGTGCCAGCAGTGAATTGCGTTCGAGGCCCGGAAACTTT.

The rearrangement joins TRBV27 to TRBJ2-2; TRBD1 agrees at 10 bases. V trimming: 8 bases; J trimming: 9 bases; junction bases outside the gene matches: 12. Germline V gives CDR1 MNHEY, CDR2 SMNVEV (reference sequence). There are 15 residues in the CDR3. The CDR3 spells CASCRMDRGIRELFF. CDR3 coding DNA: TGTGCCAGCTGTCGGATGGACAGGGGGATCAGGGAGCTGTTTTTT.

This clone was seen once. The genes are TRBV7-6 and TRBJ2-3, with TRBD2 matching over 9 bases. The germline gives CDR1 SGHVS, CDR2 FNYEAQ. The ends lost 7 bases at V and 3 bases at J; junction bases unmatched: 17. There are 18 residues in the CDR3. CDR3 nucleotides: TGTGCCAGCACCCCCCCGTCGAGGCGGGAGGGCCAAACAGATACGCAGTATTTT. Translating it yields CASTPPSRREGQTDTQYF. Looking up the rest from reference TRBV7-6 and TRBJ2-3 gives the full variable domain: GAGVSQSPRYKVTKRGQDVALRCDPISGHVSLYWYRQALGQGPEFLTYFNYEAQQDKSGLPNDRFSAERPEGSISTLTIQRTEQRDSAMYRCASTPPSRREGQTDTQYFGPGTRLTVL.

The rearrangement links TRBV2 to TRBJ1-5; D call uncertain. This CDR3 region has 13 residues. The ends were cut back, 4 bases at V and 4 bases at J, with 8 bases in the middle. Germline assignment: CDR1 SNHLY and CDR2 FYNNEI. In DNA, the CDR3 is TGTGCCAGCAGTGGAGGGATGAATCAGCCCCAGCATTTT. It specifies CASSGGMNQPQHF.

The chain combines TRBV6-1 with TRBJ2-7; D remains ambiguous. Germline-derived CDR1 and CDR2 are MNHNS and SASEGT. Trimming took off 1 base at V and 2 bases at J, with 6 bases between the two ends. The CDR3 totals 13 residues. The CDR3 protein is CASSEGQTYEQYF. The CDR3 nucleotides read TGTGCCAGCAGTGAAGGGCAGACCTACGAGCAGTACTTC.

The chain carries TRBV2 and TRBJ2-2; possibly TRBD1 for D (6 bases). The CDR3 has 15 residues. Per the germline V gene, CDR1 is SNHLY and CDR2 is FYNNEI. V shed 5 bases and J shed 3 bases, with 13 bases lying between them. CDR3 sequence: CASSKDSPYTGELFF. In nucleotides, the CDR3 is TGTGCCAGCAGTAAGGACAGCCCTTACACCGGGGAGCTGTTTTTT.

J is TRBJ2-7 and V is TRBV5-4, with TRBD2 matching 11 bases. The CDR3 totals 15 residues. CDR1 SGHNT and CDR2 YYREEE come from the germline V gene (reference sequence). V shed 4 bases and J 3 bases; nucleotides not matched to a gene: 6. CDR3: CASSVLAGGLYEQYF. CDR3 DNA sequence: TGTGCCAGCAGCGTCCTAGCGGGAGGCCTCTACGAGCAGTACTTC. The full variable domain, completed using reference TRBV5-4 and TRBJ2-7, is ETGVTQSPTHLIKTRGQQVTLRCSSQSGHNTVSWYQQALGQGPQFIFQYYREEENGRGNFPPRFSGLQFPNYSSELNVNALELDDSALYLCASSVLAGGLYEQYFGPGTRLTVT.

The chain carries TRBV19 and TRBJ2-1; 7 bases are a match to TRBD2. After removal of 8 bases from V and 9 bases from J, the junction contained 4 bases not matched to a gene. The CDR3 loop spans 11 amino acids. Per the germline V gene, CDR1 is LNHDA and CDR2 is SQIVND (reference sequence). The chain's CDR3 is CASSRESEQFF. The CDR3, as DNA: TGTGCCAGTTCGCGGGAGAGTGAGCAGTTCTTC.

The chain joins TRBV19 to TRBJ2-5; TRBD2 aligns across 9 bases. The V segment lost 5 bases and the J segment 5 bases; nucleotides outside the gene matches: 6. CDR3 length: 14 residues. In germline, CDR1 is LNHDA, CDR2 SQIVND (reference sequence). Written as DNA, the CDR3 is TGTGCCAGTAGTCCGGGACTAGCATTCGAGACCCAGTACTTC. Translating gives CASSPGLAFETQYF.

Comments on this clone: Other nucleotide sequences from this sample produce the same CDR3. The rearrangement joins TRBV28 to TRBJ1-1; possible D gene TRBD1, 6 bases. Trimming removed 3 bases at V and 8 bases at J, with 10 bases between. Germline CDR1 and CDR2: MDHEN and SYDVKM. The CDR3 covers 12 residues. In DNA, the CDR3 is TGTGCCAGCAGTTTGTTGACAGGAGAAGCTTTCTTT. Protein: CASSLLTGEAFF.

This clone was seen repeatedly, ten times or more. This chain links TRBV11-3 with TRBJ1-2; tentatively, D is TRBD1 (5 bases). Between the trimmed V and J ends, which lost 6 bases and 8 bases, there was a span of 25 bases. The germline V gene has CDR1 SGHNT and CDR2 YENEEA. The CDR3 loop spans 16 amino acids. CDR3 protein: CASSQEGRGGRYGYTF. CDR3 sequence (DNA): TGTGCCAGCAGTCAAGAAGGGAGGGGCGGCAGGTACGGCTACACCTTC.

This clone was seen once. Other nucleotide sequences from this sample produce the same CDR3. The chain is built from TRBV5-1 and TRBJ1-3, with D uncertain. This CDR3 contains 15 residues. The V and J ends lost 0 bases and 0 bases respectively, with 7 bases between them. CDR1 and CDR2 (germline): SGHRS, YFSETQ. The CDR3 spells CASSLASGSGNTIYF. Written as DNA, the CDR3 is TGCGCCAGCAGCTTGGCGTCGGGCTCTGGAAACACCATATATTTT.

This chain links TRBV12-3 or TRBV12-4 with TRBJ1-2; D might be TRBD1 (5 bases). V lost 1 base to trimming and J lost 12 bases, with 12 bases between them. The CDR3 runs 12 residues. The CDR3 spells CASSLGQGGDTF. CDR3 bases: TGTGCCAGCAGTTTAGGGCAGGGCGGCGACACCTTC.

This clone appeared a single time. V gene TRBV7-9 combines with J gene TRBJ1-2; no reliable D call. CDR1 and CDR2 (germline): SEHNR, FQNEAQ (reference sequence). V was trimmed by 5 bases and J by 0 bases, leaving 13 bases between them. The CDR3 loop spans 15 amino acids. The CDR3 nucleotides read TGTGCCAGCAGCGTCTCAGACGGGACTAACTATGGCTACACCTTC. It specifies CASSVSDGTNYGYTF.

This clone has only one observation. V and J are TRBV20-1 and TRBJ1-5; D unclear. Germline CDR1 DFQATT, CDR2 SNEGSKA (reference sequence). The ends were cut back, 6 bases at V and 6 bases at J, with 9 bases in the middle. The CDR3 runs 11 residues. The CDR3 loop is CSAPTGQPQHF. The DNA of the CDR3 is TGCAGTGCCCCCACGGGTCAGCCCCAGCATTTT.

This chain joins TRBV11-3 and TRBJ2-1, with D possibly TRBD2 on 6 matching bases. This CDR3 has 18 amino acids. The germline gives CDR1 SGHNT, CDR2 YENEEA. The V end was cut by 3 bases, the J end by 4 bases, with 22 bases between. The CDR3 DNA reads TGTGCCAGCAGCTTTTTCGGAGGTTTCCGGGGGTCGTACAATGAGCAGTTCTTC. Its translation is CASSFFGGFRGSYNEQFF.

The chain combines TRBV6-5 with TRBJ2-7, with D tentatively TRBD1 (5 bases). CDR1 is MNHEY and CDR2 is SVGAGI in the germline V gene. This CDR3 spans 14 amino acids. V was clipped by 5 bases and J by 7 bases, with 18 bases between them. The CDR3, as DNA: TGTGCCAGCAGTCTAGGGGCCCCGATGGGGGAGCAGTACTTC. It yields the protein CASSLGAPMGEQYF.

The rearrangement links TRBV14 to TRBJ2-1; 10 bases line up with TRBD2. CDR3 length equals 14 residues. J gave up 14 bases and V 1 base, and 8 bases lay outside the gene matches. CDR1 is SGHDN and CDR2 is FVKESK in the germline V gene. The CDR3 bases are TGTGCCAGCAGCCAAGTTCGGCTAGCGGGAGTCAAGTTCTTC. As protein: CASSQVRLAGVKFF.

CDR3 nucleotide sequence: TGTGCCAGTAGTACTAACGGACAGGCTGAAGCTTTCTTT. Its protein product is CASSTNGQAEAFF. V and J are TRBV19 and TRBJ1-1, with TRBD1 matching 7 bases. The germline V gene encodes CDR1 LNHDA and CDR2 SQIVND (reference sequence). J gave up 6 bases and V 4 bases, and 5 bases lay outside the gene matches. The CDR3 runs 13 residues. The variable domain in full, completed from reference TRBV19 and TRBJ1-1, reads DGGITQSPKYLFRKEGQNVTLSCEQNLNHDAMYWYRQDPGQGLRLIYYSQIVNDFQKGDIAEGYSVSREKKESFPLTVTSAQKNPTAFYLCASSTNGQAEAFFGQGTRLTVV.

The chain is built from TRBV10-3 and TRBJ2-1; 11 bases align to TRBD2. The CDR3 has 18 amino acids. V lost 4 bases, J lost 1 base, and 9 bases stayed unmatched. Germline V CDR1 and CDR2: ENHRY, SYGVKD. CDR3 loop: CAISGHASGRPSYNEQFF. CDR3 sequence (DNA): TGTGCCATCAGTGGTCACGCTAGCGGGAGGCCGTCCTACAATGAGCAGTTCTTC.